This T cell receptor (beta chain) appears in the sequencing data of a study of blood T cell repertoires in COVID-19. TCRdb's table, derived via immunoSEQ multiplex PCR, lists solely in-frame clones and lacks some. The table records some 200,000 clones, roughly 81% of them present only once. Germline values: CDR1 SGHRS, CDR2 YFSETQ. CDR3 length equals 14 residues. J gave up 5 bases and V 2 bases, and 4 bases lay outside the gene matches. Only one count was recorded for this clone. The chain has TRBV5-1 and TRBJ2-5; the match to TRBD2 covers 9 bases. This receptor was obtained from a man between 50 and 59 years old who had recovered from COVID-19. Material: peripheral blood. The CDR3 is CASSFSGGQETQYF. CDR3 bases: TGCGCCAGCAGCTTTAGCGGGGGCCAGGAGACCCAGTACTTC.